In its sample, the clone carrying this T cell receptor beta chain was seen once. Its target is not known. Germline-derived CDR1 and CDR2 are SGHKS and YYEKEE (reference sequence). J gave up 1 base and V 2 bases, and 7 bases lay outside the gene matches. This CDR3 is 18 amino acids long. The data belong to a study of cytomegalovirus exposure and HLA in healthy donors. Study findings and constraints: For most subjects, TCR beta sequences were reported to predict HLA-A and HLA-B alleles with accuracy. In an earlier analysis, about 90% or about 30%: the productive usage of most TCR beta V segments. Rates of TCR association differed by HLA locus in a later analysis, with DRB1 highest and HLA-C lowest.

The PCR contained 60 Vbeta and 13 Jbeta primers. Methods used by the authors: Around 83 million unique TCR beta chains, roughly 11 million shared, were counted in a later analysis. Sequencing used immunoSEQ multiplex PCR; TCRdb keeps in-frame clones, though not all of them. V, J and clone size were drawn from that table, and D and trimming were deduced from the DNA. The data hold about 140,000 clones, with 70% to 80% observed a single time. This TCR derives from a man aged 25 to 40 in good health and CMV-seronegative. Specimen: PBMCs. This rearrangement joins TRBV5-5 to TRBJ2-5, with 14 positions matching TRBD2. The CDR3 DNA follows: TGTGCCAGCAGCTTAAGGACTAGCGGGAGGCATTTCCAAGAGACCCAGTACTTC. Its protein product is CASSLRTSGRHFQETQYF. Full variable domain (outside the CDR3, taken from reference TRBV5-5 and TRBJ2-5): DAGVTQSPTHLIKTRGQQVTLRCSPISGHKSVSWYQQVLGQGPQFIFQYYEKEERGRGNFPDRFSARQFPNYSSELNVNALLLGDSALYLCASSLRTSGRHFQETQYFGPGTRLLVL.